Following are 11 T cell receptor beta chains from one sample sequenced in a study of T cell clusters in autoimmune cytopenias. Multiplex touch-down PCR amplified TRB using TRB-A and TRB-B pools in one tube. TCRdb reprocessed the multiplex PCR reads and keeps a single row for each CDR3 protein, giving no DNA. The sample holds about 15,000 distinct CDR3 sequences. TRB amplification used around 0.25 ug of peripheral blood genomic DNA. The same data also contributed to another study, on T cell repertoires in aging, cancer and after chemotherapy.

Sequencing input: peripheral blood. Receptor source: a human donor in good health.

The gene calls are TRBV5-8 and TRBJ1-4; the D call of TRBD1 rests on TCRdb alone, since no DNA is present to check it. The CDR3 extends over 14 amino acids. Germline loops: CDR1 SGHTS, CDR2 YDEGEE. The CDR3 sequence: CASSTTEWNEKLFF.

By frequency, this clonotype registers medium-sized. This chain connects TRBV19 to TRBJ2-6. The CDR3 sequence is 13 residues long. Germline V gene data show CDR1 as LNHDA and CDR2 as SQIVND (reference sequence). The CDR3: CASTPTGVNVLTF.

The chain combines TRBV6-1 with TRBJ2-7. The CDR3 is made up of 11 amino acids. Looked up from germline, CDR1 is MNHNS and CDR2 is SASEGT. The CDR3 region is CARGEFYEQYF.

CDR3 region: CAAEQGGTEAFF. The V gene is TRBV30, the J gene TRBJ1-1. CDR1 and CDR2 (germline): GTSNPN, SVGIG (reference sequence). CDR3 length equals 12 residues. Drawing the rest from reference TRBV30 and TRBJ1-1, the complete variable domain is SQTIHQWPATLVQPVGSPLSLECTVEGTSNPNLYWYRQAAGRGLQLLFYSVGIGQISSEVPQNLSASRPQDRQFILSSKKLLLSDSGFYLCAAEQGGTEAFFGQGTRLTVV.

V usage is TRBV5-7 and J usage is TRBJ2-7; TCRdb selects TRBD2, and the lack of DNA leaves this call unchecked. TRBV5-7 is placed among ORFs of uncertain function. The CDR3 sequence is 13 residues long. This CDR3 is CASSGGSRYEQYF.

The rearrangement joins TRBV6-2 or TRBV6-3 to TRBJ1-6; the D call from TCRdb, TRBD1, cannot be confirmed without DNA. This CDR3 is built from 15 residues. From germline, CDR1 is MNHEY and CDR2 SVGEGT. This CDR3 reads CASSRRPGYNSPLHF.

J is TRBJ1-2 and V is TRBV19; the D call of TRBD1 rests on TCRdb alone, since no DNA is present to check it. The CDR3 consists of 14 residues. CDR1 is LNHDA, CDR2 SQIVND, per germline (reference sequence). The CDR3 is CASRRTGDPPGYTF.

The V gene is TRBV30, the J gene TRBJ2-7; TCRdb indicates TRBD2, and absent DNA this call remains unverified. Germline V CDR1 and CDR2: GTSNPN, SVGIG (reference sequence). The CDR3 loop spans 13 amino acids. CDR3 sequence: CAWSLPLHYEQYF.

This sequence joins TRBV5-6 and TRBJ2-1. The CDR3 has 12 residues. Looked up from germline, CDR1 is SGHDT and CDR2 is YYEEEE. The chain's CDR3 is CASSLGGNEQFF.

The V call is TRBV6-1, the J call TRBJ1-4. The germline CDR1 and CDR2 sequences are MNHNS and SASEGT. This CDR3 comprises 16 residues. The CDR3 reads CASSDRVGGTNEKLFF.

This chain connects TRBV12-3 or TRBV12-4 to TRBJ2-3; TCRdb calls TRBD2, which cannot be checked without DNA. The CDR3 consists of 16 residues. The CDR3 loop is CASSTEGGVYTDTQYF.